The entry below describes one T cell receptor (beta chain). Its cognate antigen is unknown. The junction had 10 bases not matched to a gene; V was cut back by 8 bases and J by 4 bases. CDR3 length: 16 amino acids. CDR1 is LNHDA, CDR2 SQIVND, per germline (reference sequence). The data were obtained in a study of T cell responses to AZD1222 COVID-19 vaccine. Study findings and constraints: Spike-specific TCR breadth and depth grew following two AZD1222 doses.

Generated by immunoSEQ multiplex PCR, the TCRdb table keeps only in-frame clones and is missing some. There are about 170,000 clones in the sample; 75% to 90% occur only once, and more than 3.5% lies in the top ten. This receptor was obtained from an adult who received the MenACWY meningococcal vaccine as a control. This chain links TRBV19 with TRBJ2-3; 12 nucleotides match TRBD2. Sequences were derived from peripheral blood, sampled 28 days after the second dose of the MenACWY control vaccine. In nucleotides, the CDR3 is TGTGCCAGTGACCCTTTAGGACTAGCGGGACCAGATACGCAGTATTTT. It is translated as CASDPLGLAGPDTQYF.